In its sample, the clone carrying this T cell receptor beta chain was seen many times. Its antigen remains unknown. Quantitative barcoded 5'-RACE was used to prepare TCR beta libraries. TCRdb passed the 5' RACE reads through MiXCR, listing each CDR3 protein once. This table holds 150,000 to 200,000 distinct CDR3 sequences, around a sixth found once. The sample originates from a study of CD8 T cells in ankylosing spondylitis. The study, taken as a whole, reports: Earlier literature documents some of the motif variants in reactive arthritis synovial fluid and blood. Made up of about eight highly homologous variants, a TCR beta motif appeared characteristic of ankylosing spondylitis blood. Matched ankylosing spondylitis synovial fluid reportedly contained a significantly enriched population of disease-linked clones.

There are 19 residues in the CDR3. The germline V gene has CDR1 KGHSH and CDR2 LQKENI. Trimming stripped 1 base from V and 1 base from J, with 23 bases between. This receptor was identified in a male donor aged 5-29 years with ankylosing spondylitis or in good health (not recorded which). Source material: blood, either unsorted or a sorted T cell fraction (not recorded which). The rearrangement uses TRBV18 and TRBJ2-7; D remains unclear. The CDR3 coding sequence is TGTGCCAGCTCACCACGCCTCAGTGGGCTTGCGGATAGGTCCTACGAGCAGTACTTC. Translating gives CASSPRLSGLADRSYEQYF. The whole variable domain, remainder taken from reference TRBV18 and TRBJ2-7, is NAGVMQNPRHLVRRRGQEARLRCSPMKGHSHVYWYRQLPEEGLKFMVYLQKENIIDESGMPKERFSAEFPKEGPSILRIQQVVRGDSAAYFCASSPRLSGLADRSYEQYFGPGTRLTVT.